This passage covers 3 T cell receptor beta chains from one sample sequenced in a study of T cell repertoires in cytomegalovirus infection. TCRdb reanalysed the reads using MiXCR and keeps one entry per CDR3 protein. The profile shows about 920,000 distinct CDR3 sequences, roughly a third of them singletons. For these TCRs, the target antigens are not known. The input for sequencing was cultured CD8+ T cells from PBMCs, taken from culture after CMV antigen stimulation. All receptors come from a human donor in good health (CMV status not recorded). Some clones in this sample may be carry-over from other donors' samples.

This clonotype was counted ten times or more. V is TRBV7-9 and J is TRBJ2-5; D possibly corresponds to TRBD1 (6 bases). The CDR3 has 16 amino acids. The germline V gene encodes CDR1 SEHNR and CDR2 FQNEAQ (reference sequence). Trimming cost V 1 base and J 3 bases, with 15 bases left between them. The CDR3 bases are TGTGCCAGCAGCTTAGGAACCGGGACAATCGAAGAGACCCAGTACTTC. Translation gives CASSLGTGTIEETQYF.

This clonotype showed up just a few times. This chain uses TRBV20-1 with TRBJ2-7; 7 bases are a match to TRBD1. The CDR3 totals 14 residues. The germline V gene encodes CDR1 DFQATT and CDR2 SNEGSKA (reference sequence). The CDR3 bases are TGCAGTGCGAGAGACAGGGACGGAGCCTACGAGCAGTACGTC. Amino acid sequence: CSARDRDGAYEQYV.

V usage is TRBV7-6 and J usage is TRBJ2-1; 11 bases are shared with TRBD2. The CDR3 consists of 17 residues. Germline values: CDR1 SGHVS, CDR2 FNYEAQ. The V segment lost 3 bases and the J segment 2 bases; nucleotides outside the gene matches: 6. CDR3 sequence (DNA): TGTGCCAGCAGCTTGGCTAGCGGGGGGTCTCCCTACAATGAGCAGTTCTTC. It specifies CASSLASGGSPYNEQFF.